The source of this T cell receptor (beta chain) is a study of OX40 agonist ivuxolimab in advanced cancers. Using immunoSEQ multiplex PCR, the repertoire was profiled, and TCRdb retains in-frame clones only, with some absent. The sample yields more than 12,000 clones, about 77% seen once. The length of the CDR3 is 15 residues. From germline, CDR1 is MNHEY and CDR2 SMNVEV (reference sequence). Between the trimmed V and J ends, which lost 2 bases and 3 bases, there was a span of 13 bases. The V and J genes are TRBV27 and TRBJ1-2; D is unresolved. The clonotype originates from an adult with an advanced solid tumor such as melanoma, head and neck, liver or kidney cancer. The source was CD4+ or CD8+ T cells sorted from blood, collected in a trial of the OX40 agonist ivuxolimab. The CDR3 loop is CASSLTSVYDYGYTF. As DNA, the CDR3 is TGTGCCAGCAGTTTAACCTCCGTATATGACTATGGCTACACCTTC.